Listed here is a single T cell receptor beta chain. The sample belongs to a study of T cell repertoires in cytomegalovirus infection. TCRdb called the reads again in MiXCR, with one record for every CDR3 protein. The sample lists 300,000 to 450,000 distinct CDR3 sequences, 18% occurring once. The source of this sequence is a human donor in good health (CMV status not recorded). Some clones in this sample may be carry-over from other donors' samples. Source material: PBMCs.

Here the CDR3 reads CASSLSWDRRGYTF. The CDR3 nucleotides are TGTGCCAGCAGTTTAAGTTGGGATAGAAGGGGCTACACCTTC. The rearrangement uses TRBV27 and TRBJ1-2; no firm D call. In germline, CDR1 is MNHEY, CDR2 SMNVEV (reference sequence). Trimming shortened V by 2 bases and J by 8 bases, and 15 bases separated the two germline ends. The CDR3 has 14 amino acids.